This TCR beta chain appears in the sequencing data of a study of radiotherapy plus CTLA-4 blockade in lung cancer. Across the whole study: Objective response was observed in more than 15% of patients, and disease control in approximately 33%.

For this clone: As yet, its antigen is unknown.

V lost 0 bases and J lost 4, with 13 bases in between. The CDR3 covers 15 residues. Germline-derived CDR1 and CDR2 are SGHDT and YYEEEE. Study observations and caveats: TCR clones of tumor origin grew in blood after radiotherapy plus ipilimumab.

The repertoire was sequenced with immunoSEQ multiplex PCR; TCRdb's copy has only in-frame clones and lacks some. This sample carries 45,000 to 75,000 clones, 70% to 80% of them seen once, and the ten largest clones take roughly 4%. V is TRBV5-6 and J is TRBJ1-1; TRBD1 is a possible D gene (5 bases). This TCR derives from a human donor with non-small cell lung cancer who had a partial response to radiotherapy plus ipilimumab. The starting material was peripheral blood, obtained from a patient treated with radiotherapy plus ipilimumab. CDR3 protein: CASSLGRVLSTEAFF. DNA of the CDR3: TGTGCCAGCAGCTTGGGCAGGGTTTTAAGCACTGAAGCTTTCTTT.